Only a few counts were recorded for the clone carrying this T cell receptor (beta chain). The target antigen is unknown. This sample is drawn from a study of radiotherapy plus CTLA-4 blockade in lung cancer. Study-wide findings and caveats: TCR clones from tumors expanded in blood after radiotherapy plus ipilimumab. Strongest reported response predictors: early blood clone changes and post-radiation interferon-beta.

TCRdb's copy holds only in-frame clones and misses some; the assay was immunoSEQ multiplex PCR. The sample has approximately 69,000 clones, roughly 78% seen once. The study treated chemo-refractory metastatic non-small-cell lung cancer patients with focal radiation plus ipilimumab CTLA-4 blockade. Trimming removed 0 bases at V and 6 bases at J, with 17 bases between. Germline CDR1 is SGHAT and CDR2 is FQNNGV. The CDR3 spans 16 residues. The sample in question was peripheral blood, obtained from a patient treated with radiotherapy plus ipilimumab. The chain combines TRBV11-2 with TRBJ1-2; D is perhaps TRBD1 (5 bases). The sequence was collected from a human donor with non-small cell lung cancer who had a complete response to radiotherapy plus ipilimumab. CDR3 sequence reads: CASSLDPKPGRNGYTF. CDR3 DNA sequence: TGTGCCAGCAGCTTAGATCCGAAACCAGGGCGCAATGGCTACACCTTC.